This TCR beta chain came from a study of response to subunit inactivated influenza vaccine. From the RT-PCR reads, TCRdb called clonotypes with MiXCR, one entry per CDR3 protein. The sample consists of hundreds of thousands of distinct CDR3 sequences, about 11% of them appearing once. Germline loops: CDR1 SGHRS, CDR2 YFSETQ. Trimming removed 4 bases from V and 0 bases from J; junction bases left unmatched: 4. The length of the CDR3 is 15 residues. This clonotype has a handful of counts. These records were also assigned to another study, of T cells expressing NK-cell markers. According to that study: The TCR beta cDNA came from 5'RACE template switching with UMIs. Seven donors tested HCMV-seropositive and one tested seronegative among the eight sequenced.

The chain links TRBV5-1 to TRBJ1-2; 9 nucleotides match TRBD1. This receptor was obtained from a man aged 50 to 60 who received an inactivated influenza vaccine. The starting material was PBMCs from blood, obtained on the day of vaccination. CDR3 protein: CASSGTGGPNYGYTF. CDR3 bases: TGCGCCAGCAGCGGAACAGGGGGCCCTAACTATGGCTACACCTTC.